Described below is a single T cell receptor beta chain sequence and its context. This clonotype has at least ten counts. The antigen this receptor binds is unknown. No per-base quality is available; no much larger clone lies one base away. These data come from a study of HIV-infected patients and healthy controls (dated by TCRdb to the mid-2010s). Receptor libraries were prepared by 5' RACE. TCRdb names Illumina MiSeq as the instrument used. The public reads were quality trimmed at Q25 with fastp and then assembled into clones with MiXCR by TCRdb, keeping productive beta chains. Here each entry gathers all rows of one CDR3 protein and keeps the most common genes and DNA. Across this sample there are some 17,000 distinct CDR3 sequences, with approximately 16% seen only once. Jointly, the top ten make up 24% of the sample. This sequence originates from a human donor in good health. The sample comprised CD8+ T cells from blood.

In nucleotide form, the sequence is TGTGCCAGCAGCTTAGCCGGCCTGAACACTGAAGCTTTCTTT. Its coded protein is CASSLAGLNTEAFF. The chain couples TRBV7-8 to TRBJ1-1; no confident D gene assignment can be made. The V and J ends are trimmed by 0 bases and 0 bases, leaving 5 bases between them. Spanning cysteine to phenylalanine, the CDR3 consists of 14 amino acids. Of all the DNA, just the CDR3 is kept, 42 bases in frame from base 1. From a lookup of the germline V gene, CDR1 and CDR2 are SGHVS and FQNEAQ. Full variable domain (CDR3 extended with the reference TRBV7-8 and TRBJ1-1 proteins): GAGVSQSPRYKVAKRGQDVALRCDPISGHVSLFWYQQALGQGPEFLTYFQNEAQLDKSGLPSDRFFAERPEGSVSTLKIQRTQQEDSAVYLCASSLAGLNTEAFFGQGTRLTVV.